This T cell receptor beta chain was retrieved from a study of T-cell reconstitution after alpha-beta-depleted transplantation in children. Preparation of the TCRbeta library was carried out with unique molecular identifiers. MiXCR was run by TCRdb on the PCR reads, yielding one entry per CDR3 protein. The sample carries 450,000 to 600,000 distinct CDR3 sequences, around a third recorded once. Germline-derived CDR1 and CDR2 are DFQATT and SNEGSKA (reference sequence). Trimming stripped 1 base from V and 16 bases from J, with 14 bases between. The CDR3 consists of 11 residues. The clonotype comes from a human donor who donated a stem cell graft to a child with aplastic anemia. The rearrangement joins TRBV20-1 to TRBJ2-1; TRBD1 is a possible D gene (5 bases). This material consisted of PBMCs from the stem cell graft donor, taken from the stem cell graft. DNA of the CDR3: TGCAGTGCTAGAGGTGGCTCCCAGGGTTTCTTC. It translates to CSARGGSQGFF.